This is a list of T cell receptor beta chains from one sample in a study of tumor-infiltrating lymphocytes in localized non-small cell lung cancer. Libraries were prepared by immunoSEQ multiplex PCR; TCRdb keeps only in-frame clonotypes and omits some of them. The sample has more than 12,000 clones; roughly 79% are singletons. Material: lung tumor tissue. These receptors came from a human donor with non-small cell lung cancer. Both conserved end residues are part of each CDR3. A D gene is named only where the DNA matches it firmly. Clone size, where shown, is once, few, many, or a class for clones that have expanded.

v_call,d_call,clone_size,j_call,cdr3_nt,cdr3_aa
TRBV7-8,-,-,TRBJ2-3,TGTGCCAGCAGCTTACAGGGAGATACGCAGTATTTT,CASSLQGDTQYF
TRBV6-6,TRBD1,-,TRBJ1-5,TGTGCCAGCAGCCTCGAACCTGACGGGACAGGGCCCCAGCATTTT,CASSLEPDGTGPQHF
TRBV10-2,-,-,TRBJ1-4,TGCGCCAGCAGGAACAGGGTTAATGAAAAACTGTTTTTT,CASRNRVNEKLFF
TRBV11-2,-,-,TRBJ1-2,TGTGCCAGCAGCTTAGCAGGAAGCTATGGCTACACCTTC,CASSLAGSYGYTF
TRBV6-6,-,-,TRBJ2-3,TGTGCCAGCAGTTACGTTAGTTTGCATACGCAGTATTTT,CASSYVSLHTQYF
TRBV7-9,-,few,TRBJ2-1,TGTGCCAGCAGCCAGGACGTTCAGGGGAAGCAGTTCTTC,CASSQDVQGKQFF
TRBV9,-,-,TRBJ2-7,TGTGCCAGCAGCGCCCGAACTTCGGGGATCTCCTACGAGCAGTACTTC,CASSARTSGISYEQYF
TRBV11-3,TRBD2,-,TRBJ2-7,TGTGCCAGCAGCTCGAACCTAGCGGGAGACTACTACGAGCAGTACTTC,CASSSNLAGDYYEQYF
TRBV4-2,-,-,TRBJ1-5,TGTGCCAGCAGCCAAGACGGGGGGCCCCAGCCCCAGCATTTT,CASSQDGGPQPQHF
TRBV6-6,-,-,TRBJ2-4,TGTGCCAGCAGTTATCTCGACATCCCCGCCAAAAACATTCAGTACTTC,CASSYLDIPAKNIQYF
TRBV18,-,-,TRBJ2-7,TGTGCCAGCTCACCACCCATCCAGGGCCACGAGCAGTACTTC,CASSPPIQGHEQYF
TRBV10-1,TRBD2,-,TRBJ2-7,TGCGCCAGCAGTGAATTGTCCGGGACTAGCGGCACGTCGCAGTACTTC,CASSELSGTSGTSQYF
TRBV7-2,-,once,TRBJ2-7,TGTGCCAGCAGCCGGACCAGGGGTGGCTCTTACGAGCAGTACTTC,CASSRTRGGSYEQYF
TRBV29-1,-,-,TRBJ2-5,TGCAGCGTTGCACTAGGGGAGACCCAGTACTTC,CSVALGETQYF
TRBV6-6,TRBD1,few,TRBJ2-3,TGTGCCAGCAGTTACGGACAGGGAAGCACAGATACGCAGTATTTT,CASSYGQGSTDTQYF
TRBV2,TRBD2,-,TRBJ2-4,TGTGCCAGCGTCGGGAGGGGGGCCAAAAACATTCAGTACTTC,CASVGRGAKNIQYF